This TCR beta chain was sequenced for a study of cytomegalovirus exposure and HLA in healthy donors. Study-level background: Unique TCRs numbering around 80 million, obtained from HLA-typed donors, made up an early data release.

V lost 4 bases to trimming and J lost 0 bases, with 24 bases between them. Germline assignment: CDR1 GTSNPN and CDR2 SVGIG (reference sequence). CDR3 size: 19 residues. Details on this clone: What it binds is unknown.

PCR used 60 Vbeta primers and 13 Jbeta primers. Clones were sequenced by immunoSEQ multiplex PCR, and TCRdb holds only the in-frame ones, with some missing. This sample has 150,000 to 180,000 clones; 79% occur once, and the top ten carry less than 10%. Healthy bone marrow donors made up the donors. Regarding the study as a whole: Rare TCR sequences dominated, though some public TCRs recurred in many donors. Using a false discovery rate of 0.05, a later analysis showed that 16,951 TCR beta sequences were associated with HLA alleles.

This chain links TRBV30 with TRBJ2-2; a weak D match, TRBD1 (6 bases). The sequence came from a man younger than 45 in good health and CMV-seropositive. Sequencing was done on a sample of PBMCs. CDR3 nucleotides: TGTGCCTGGATTGGGCAGGGGCTCCGTTCCTTCGCGAACACCGGGGAGCTGTTTTTT. As protein: CAWIGQGLRSFANTGELFF.